Listed below are T cell receptor beta chains from one sample, sequenced in a study of regulatory T cells in long-lasting Graves disease. In TCRdb, the multiplex PCR reads were re-called with MiXCR into one record per CDR3 protein. The sample lists roughly 400,000 distinct CDR3 sequences, about a fifth occurring once. The material sequenced was peripheral blood mononuclear cells (PBMCs), taken when the disease was refractory, from a patient treated with antithyroid drugs. Receptor source: a female donor with Graves disease. Both conserved end residues are part of each CDR3. D genes are given only for firm matches. A row's size may be missing; if present it is once, few, many or a size class.

j_call cdr3_length d_call clone_size v_call cdr3_nt cdr3_aa
TRBJ1-2 15 TRBD1 many TRBV29-1 TGCAGCGTTGAAATAGGCCAGGGGGCCGGCTATGGCTACACCTTC CSVEIGQGAGYGYTF
TRBJ1-4 15 TRBD1 many TRBV7-3 TGTGCCAGCAGCAGGACGGGACAGCCAAATGAAAAACTGTTTTTT CASSRTGQPNEKLFF
TRBJ2-4 13 TRBD2 few TRBV12-3/TRBV12-4 TGTGCCAGCAGTTTCGCCCGGGAGGACATTCAGTACTTC CASSFAREDIQYF
TRBJ2-5 14 . many TRBV27 TGTGCCAGCAGGGTATGGGGTGCGGCAGAGACCCAGTACTTC CASRVWGAAETQYF
TRBJ1-1 14 . many TRBV29-1 TGCAGCGTTGGTGGGGGGACGGTGAACACTGAAGCTTTCTTT CSVGGGTVNTEAFF
TRBJ2-7 13 . many TRBV20-1 TGCAGTGCTAGACCGGACAGCTCCTACGAGCAGTACTTC CSARPDSSYEQYF
TRBJ1-1 14 . few TRBV18 TGTGCCAGCTCACCAGCGTCGGGGTTCACTGAAGCTTTCTTT CASSPASGFTEAFF
TRBJ2-7 12 . many TRBV20-1 TGCAGTGCTGAGGGGAGCTCCTACGAGCAGTACTTC CSAEGSSYEQYF
TRBJ2-2 14 . few TRBV7-2 TGTGCCAGCAGCCCCATAGACGGCGGGGGGGAGCTGTTTTTT CASSPIDGGGELFF
TRBJ2-5 16 . . TRBV5-1 TGCGCCAGCAGCTTGTCCGGAAGTAGCGGCCAAGAGACCCAGTACTTC CASSLSGSSGQETQYF
TRBJ1-2 15 . many TRBV28 TGTGCCAGCAGACCAGAGTCGAAGGGATCTTATGGCTACACCTTC CASRPESKGSYGYTF
TRBJ2-7 14 TRBD1 few TRBV4-1 TGCGCCAGTAGCCTTCGACAGGGGGCAAACGAGCAGTACTTC CASSLRQGANEQYF
TRBJ2-5 15 . few TRBV5-4 TGTGCCAGCAGCTTGGCTACTAGGGGAGAAGAGACCCAGTACTTC CASSLATRGEETQYF
TRBJ2-7 15 TRBD1 many TRBV3-1 TGTGCCAGCAGCCTTCTGGGGACAGGGGGGAAAGAGCAGTACTTC CASSLLGTGGKEQYF
TRBJ1-5 13 . many TRBV12-3/TRBV12-4 TGTGCCAGCGTAGGGGACAGCAATCAGCCCCAGCATTTT CASVGDSNQPQHF
TRBJ2-7 14 TRBD2 . TRBV5-1 TGCGCCAGCAGGCAGACCGGGACTACTACGAGGGAGTACTTC CASRQTGTTTREYF
TRBJ2-7 15 TRBD2 many TRBV6-1 TGTGCCAGCAGTGCCCTAGCGGGGGTCTCCTACGAGCAGTACTTC CASSALAGVSYEQYF
TRBJ1-4 17 . . TRBV6-1 TGTGCCAGCAGTCCCCCACCCGTGGGTAGGCGGAGTGAAAAACTGTTTTTT CASSPPPVGRRSEKLFF
TRBJ1-6 14 TRBD1 many TRBV7-2 TGTGCCAGCAGGGAGGGGACAGCCAATTCACCCCTCCACTTT CASREGTANSPLHF
TRBJ1-1 16 . . TRBV4-3 TGCGCCAGCAGCCACGCTAGGACAGAGATGAACACTGAAGCTTTCTTT CASSHARTEMNTEAFF
TRBJ1-1 15 TRBD1 . TRBV10-3 TGTGCCATCACTGCGGGACAGGGGTCGGCCACTGAAGCTTTCTTT CAITAGQGSATEAFF
TRBJ2-4 13 . . TRBV6-2/TRBV6-3 TGTGCCAGCACCCTCCGCCGGACGGACATTCAGTACTTC CASTLRRTDIQYF
TRBJ1-1 11 . few TRBV6-1 TGTGCCAGCAGTACAGCAGCAGAAGCTTTCTTT CASSTAAEAFF
TRBJ2-7 11 . few TRBV20-1 TGCAGTGGTGGACCTTCCTACGAGCAGTACTTC CSGGPSYEQYF
TRBJ1-4 16 TRBD1 few TRBV5-6 TGTGCCAGCAGCATACGGGACAGAACAACTAATGAAAAACTGTTTTTT CASSIRDRTTNEKLFF
TRBJ1-5 14 . few TRBV28 TGTGCCAGCAGTTTGATAGGGGTCGATCAGCCCCAGCATTTT CASSLIGVDQPQHF
TRBJ2-3 13 . . TRBV7-9 TGTGCCAGCAGCGCGACCGGAGGAGATACGCAGTATTTT CASSATGGDTQYF
TRBJ1-1 13 . . TRBV5-6 TGTGCCAGCAGCCTTATAATGAACACTGAAGCTTTCTTT CASSLIMNTEAFF
TRBJ1-1 13 . . TRBV29-1 TGCAGCGTTGACCCCGGGTCGGGGACTGAAGCTTTCTTT CSVDPGSGTEAFF
TRBJ2-5 16 . many TRBV28 TGTGCCAGCAGTTTTCGGGGGTCCGACGGTGGGGAGACCCAGTACTTC CASSFRGSDGGETQYF
TRBJ2-3 15 . . TRBV7-2 TGTGCCAGCAGCTATAATCCGGGACTTACGGATACGCAGTATTTT CASSYNPGLTDTQYF
TRBJ2-7 15 . . TRBV9 TGTGCCAGCAGCCAGTCGGGGGAGAGGTCCTACGAGCAGTACTTC CASSQSGERSYEQYF
TRBJ2-7 14 . . TRBV6-1 TGTGCCAGCAGACCGGGATCCAGCTCCTACGAGCAGTACTTC CASRPGSSSYEQYF
TRBJ2-2 14 TRBD1 few TRBV29-1 TGCAGCGGAACCGGGACAGGGCCCACCGGGGAGCTGTTTTTT CSGTGTGPTGELFF
TRBJ1-1 14 . . TRBV10-3 TGTGCCATCAGCACGACGTTCATGAACACTGAAGCTTTCTTT CAISTTFMNTEAFF
TRBJ2-2 15 TRBD2 . TRBV20-1 TGCAGTGCTTCGTTCGGGACTAGCGGAACCGGGGAGCTGTTTTTT CSASFGTSGTGELFF
TRBJ2-7 14 TRBD1 . TRBV6-1 TGTGCCAGCAGCAAAACAGGGGGCGCGTGGGAGCAGTACTTC CASSKTGGAWEQYF
TRBJ2-3 14 TRBD2 few TRBV29-1 TGCAGCGTTGGGGGCGGGAGAGGCACAGATACGCAGTATTTT CSVGGGRGTDTQYF
TRBJ1-5 16 TRBD1 once TRBV20-1 TGCAGTGCTAGATCCCTCACGGGACAGGGGAGTCAGCCCCAGCATTTT CSARSLTGQGSQPQHF
TRBJ1-1 13 . . TRBV5-5 TGTGCCAGCAGCAAAGAGCCGAACACTGAAGCTTTCTTT CASSKEPNTEAFF
TRBJ2-6 15 . . TRBV6-1 TGTGCCAGCAGTGACGGGGGGCTCGGGGCCAACGTCCTGACTTTC CASSDGGLGANVLTF
TRBJ2-2 13 TRBD2 many TRBV12-3/TRBV12-4 TGTGCCAGCAGTCGGACTAGCACCGGGGAGCTGTTTTTT CASSRTSTGELFF
TRBJ2-5 13 . . TRBV27 TGTGCCAGCAGTTTATGGGGTGGGGGGACCCAGTACTTC CASSLWGGGTQYF
TRBJ2-5 18 TRBD2 many TRBV7-8 TGTGCCAGCAGCCAGTGGACTAGCGGGAGGTTTGAGTGGGAGACCCAGTACTTC CASSQWTSGRFEWETQYF
TRBJ1-5 15 TRBD1 many TRBV6-1 TGTGCCAGCAGACCGACAGGGGGCAATTATCAGCCCCAGCATTTT CASRPTGGNYQPQHF
TRBJ2-2 19 TRBD2 . TRBV11-2 TGTGCCAGCAGCGTACGACCACTAGCGGGGGGGACGAACACCGGGGAGCTGTTTTTT CASSVRPLAGGTNTGELFF
TRBJ2-1 16 TRBD2 few TRBV6-2/TRBV6-3 TGTGCCAGCAGTTACTCGATTAGCGGGAGCTACAATGAGCAGTTCTTC CASSYSISGSYNEQFF
TRBJ2-2 15 . . TRBV11-2 TGTGCCAGCAGCTTATGGGGTGGGGGCACCGGGGAGCTGTTTTTT CASSLWGGGTGELFF